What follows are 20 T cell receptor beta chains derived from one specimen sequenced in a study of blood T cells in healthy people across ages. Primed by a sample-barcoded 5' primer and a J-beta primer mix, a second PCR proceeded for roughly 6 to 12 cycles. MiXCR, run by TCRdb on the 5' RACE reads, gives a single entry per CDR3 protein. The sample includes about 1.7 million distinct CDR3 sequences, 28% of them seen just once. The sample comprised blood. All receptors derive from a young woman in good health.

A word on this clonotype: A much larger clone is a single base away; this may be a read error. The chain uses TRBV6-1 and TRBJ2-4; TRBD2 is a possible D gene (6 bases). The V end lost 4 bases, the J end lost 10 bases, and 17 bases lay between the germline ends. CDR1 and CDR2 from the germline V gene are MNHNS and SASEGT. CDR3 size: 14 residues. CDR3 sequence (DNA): TGTGCCAGCAGTGCGCGGGACCAAGGAGGGATTCAGTACTTC. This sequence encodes CASSARDQGGIQYF.

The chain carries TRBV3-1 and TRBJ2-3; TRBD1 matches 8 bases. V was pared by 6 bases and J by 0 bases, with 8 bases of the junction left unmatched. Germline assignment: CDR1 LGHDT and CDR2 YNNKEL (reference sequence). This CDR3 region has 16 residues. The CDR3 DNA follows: TGTGCCAGCAGTTACCGGGACAGGCCTAGCACAGATACGCAGTATTTT. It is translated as CASSYRDRPSTDTQYF.

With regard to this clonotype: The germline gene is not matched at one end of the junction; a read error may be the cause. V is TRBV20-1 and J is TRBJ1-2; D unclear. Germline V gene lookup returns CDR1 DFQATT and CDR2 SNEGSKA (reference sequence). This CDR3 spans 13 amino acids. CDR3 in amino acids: CSAAADANYGCTF. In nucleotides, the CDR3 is TGCAGTGCTGCGGCCGATGCTAACTATGGCTGCACCTTC.

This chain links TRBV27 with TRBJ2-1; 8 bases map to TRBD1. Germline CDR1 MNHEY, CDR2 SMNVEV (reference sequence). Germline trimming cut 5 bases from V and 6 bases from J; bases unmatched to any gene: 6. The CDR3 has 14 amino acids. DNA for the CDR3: TGTGCCAGCAGTCGGGGACAGGTTCCCAATGAGCAGTTCTTC. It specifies CASSRGQVPNEQFF.

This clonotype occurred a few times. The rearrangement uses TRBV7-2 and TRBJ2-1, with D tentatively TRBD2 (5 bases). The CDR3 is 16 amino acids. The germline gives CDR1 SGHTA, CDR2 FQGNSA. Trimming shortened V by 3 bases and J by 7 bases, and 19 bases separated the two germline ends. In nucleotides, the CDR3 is TGTGCCAGCAGCTTCCGCTCATTAGCGTTCGATAATGAGCAGTTCTTC. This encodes CASSFRSLAFDNEQFF.

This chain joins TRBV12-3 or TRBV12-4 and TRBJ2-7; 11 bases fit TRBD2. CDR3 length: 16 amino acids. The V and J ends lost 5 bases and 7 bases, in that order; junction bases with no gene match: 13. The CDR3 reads CASSNAGTSGVGEQYF. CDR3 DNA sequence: TGTGCCAGCAGTAATGCCGGGACTAGCGGAGTGGGAGAGCAGTACTTC.

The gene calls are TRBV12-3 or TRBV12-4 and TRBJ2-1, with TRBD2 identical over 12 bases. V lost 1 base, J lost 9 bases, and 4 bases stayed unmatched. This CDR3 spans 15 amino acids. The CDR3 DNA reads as TGTGCCAGCAGTTTAGGGACTAGCGGGGTGGTTGAGCAGTTCTTC. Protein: CASSLGTSGVVEQFF.

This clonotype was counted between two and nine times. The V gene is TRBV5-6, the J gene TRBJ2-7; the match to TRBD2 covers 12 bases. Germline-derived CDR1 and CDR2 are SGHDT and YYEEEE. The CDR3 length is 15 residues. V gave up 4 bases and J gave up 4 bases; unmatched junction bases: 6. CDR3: CASSRRTSGIYEQYF. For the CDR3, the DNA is TGTGCCAGCAGCCGACGGACTAGCGGGATATACGAGCAGTACTTC.

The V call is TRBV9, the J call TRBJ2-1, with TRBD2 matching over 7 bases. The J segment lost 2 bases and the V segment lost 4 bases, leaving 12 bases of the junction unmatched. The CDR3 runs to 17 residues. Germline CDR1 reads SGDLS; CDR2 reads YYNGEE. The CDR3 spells CASSPNVRERTYNEQFF. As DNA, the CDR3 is TGTGCCAGCAGCCCTAATGTGCGGGAGAGGACCTACAATGAGCAGTTCTTC.

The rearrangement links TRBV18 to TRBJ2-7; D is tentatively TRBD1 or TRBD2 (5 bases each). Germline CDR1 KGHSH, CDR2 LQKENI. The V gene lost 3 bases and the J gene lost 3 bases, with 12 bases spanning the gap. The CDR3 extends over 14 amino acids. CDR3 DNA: TGTGCCAGCTCACCGGGGACGACGGTCTACGAGCAGTACTTC. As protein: CASSPGTTVYEQYF.

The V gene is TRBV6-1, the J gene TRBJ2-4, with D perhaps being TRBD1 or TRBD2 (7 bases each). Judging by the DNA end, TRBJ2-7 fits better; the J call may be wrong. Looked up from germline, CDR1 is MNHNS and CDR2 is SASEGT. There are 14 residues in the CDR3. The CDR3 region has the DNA TGTGCCAGCAAGAATCAGGGGGGGAGCTACGAGCAGTACTTC. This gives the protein CASKNQGGSYEQYF.

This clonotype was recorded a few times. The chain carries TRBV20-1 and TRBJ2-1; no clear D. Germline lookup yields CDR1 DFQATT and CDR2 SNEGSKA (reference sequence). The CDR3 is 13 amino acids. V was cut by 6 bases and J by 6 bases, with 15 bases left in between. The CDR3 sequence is CSATLNPTNEQFF. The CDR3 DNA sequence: TGCAGTGCCACGCTGAACCCCACCAATGAGCAGTTCTTC.

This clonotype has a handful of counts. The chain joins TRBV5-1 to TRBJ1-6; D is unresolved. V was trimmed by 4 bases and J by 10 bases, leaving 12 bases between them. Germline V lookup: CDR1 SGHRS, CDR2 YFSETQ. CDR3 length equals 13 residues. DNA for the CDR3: TGCGCCAGCAGCCTCCTCCTGGGATCACCCCTCCACTTT. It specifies CASSLLLGSPLHF.

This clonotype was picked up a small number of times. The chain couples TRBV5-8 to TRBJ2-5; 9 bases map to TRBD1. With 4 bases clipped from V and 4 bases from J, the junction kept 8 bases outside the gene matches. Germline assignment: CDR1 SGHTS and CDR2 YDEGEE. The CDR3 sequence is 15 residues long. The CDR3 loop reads CASSKGQGMRETQYF. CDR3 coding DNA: TGTGCCAGCAGCAAGGGACAGGGTATGAGAGAGACCCAGTACTTC.

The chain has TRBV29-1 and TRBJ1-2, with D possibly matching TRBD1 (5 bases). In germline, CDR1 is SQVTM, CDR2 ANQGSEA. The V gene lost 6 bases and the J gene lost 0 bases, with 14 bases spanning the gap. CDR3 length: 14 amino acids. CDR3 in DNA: TGCAGCGTGGGGCCGCAGGGCTCTAACTATGGCTACACCTTC. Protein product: CSVGPQGSNYGYTF.

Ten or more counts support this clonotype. The CDR3 here is CASSANNEQFF. The DNA of the CDR3 is TGCGCCAGCAGTGCGAACAATGAGCAGTTCTTC. This sequence joins TRBV10-1 and TRBJ2-1, with D unresolved. CDR1 and CDR2 (germline): WNHNN, SYGVQD (reference sequence). The CDR3 covers 11 residues. Deletions cut 4 bases from V and 5 bases from J, with 3 bases between.

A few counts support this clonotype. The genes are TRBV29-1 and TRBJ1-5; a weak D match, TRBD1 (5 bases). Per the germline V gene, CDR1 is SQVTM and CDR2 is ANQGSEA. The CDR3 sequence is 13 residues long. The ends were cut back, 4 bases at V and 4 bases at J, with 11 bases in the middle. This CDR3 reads CSVAPAGNQPQHF. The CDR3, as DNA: TGCAGCGTTGCCCCGGCAGGGAATCAGCCCCAGCATTTT.

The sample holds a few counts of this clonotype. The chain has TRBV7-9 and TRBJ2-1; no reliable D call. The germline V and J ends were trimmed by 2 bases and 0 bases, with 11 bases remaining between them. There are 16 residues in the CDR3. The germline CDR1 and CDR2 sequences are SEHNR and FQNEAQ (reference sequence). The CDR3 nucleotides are TGTGCCAGCAGCTTAATAGTGACCGGCTCCTACAATGAGCAGTTCTTC. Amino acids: CASSLIVTGSYNEQFF. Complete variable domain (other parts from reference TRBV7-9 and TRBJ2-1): DTGVSQNPRHKITKRGQNVTFRCDPISEHNRLYWYRQTLGQGPEFLTYFQNEAQLEKSRLLSDRFSAERPKGSFSTLEIQRTEQGDSAMYLCASSLIVTGSYNEQFFGPGTRLTVL.

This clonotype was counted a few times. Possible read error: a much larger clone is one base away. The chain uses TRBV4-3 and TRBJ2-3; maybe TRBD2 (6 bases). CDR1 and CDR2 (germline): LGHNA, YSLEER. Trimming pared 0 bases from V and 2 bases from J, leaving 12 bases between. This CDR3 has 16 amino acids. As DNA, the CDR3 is TGCGCCAGCAGCCAAGATCGCGGGGCATACACAGATACGCAGTATTTT. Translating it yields CASSQDRGAYTDTQYF.

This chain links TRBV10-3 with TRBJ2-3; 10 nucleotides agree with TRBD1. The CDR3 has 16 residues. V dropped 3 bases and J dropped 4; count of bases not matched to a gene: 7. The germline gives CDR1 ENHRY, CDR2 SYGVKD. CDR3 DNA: TGTGCCATCAGTGACCTGGGACAGGGGAATGCAGATACGCAGTATTTT. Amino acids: CAISDLGQGNADTQYF.